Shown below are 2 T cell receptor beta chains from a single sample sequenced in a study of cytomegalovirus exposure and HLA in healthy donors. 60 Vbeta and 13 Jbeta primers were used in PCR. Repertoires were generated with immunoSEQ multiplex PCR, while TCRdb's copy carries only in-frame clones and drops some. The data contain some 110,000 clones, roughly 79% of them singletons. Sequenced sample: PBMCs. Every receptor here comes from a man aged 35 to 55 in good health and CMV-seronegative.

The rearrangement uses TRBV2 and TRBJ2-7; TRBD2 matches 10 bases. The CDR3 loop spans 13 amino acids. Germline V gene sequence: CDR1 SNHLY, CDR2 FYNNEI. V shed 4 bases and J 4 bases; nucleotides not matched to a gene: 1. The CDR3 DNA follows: TGTGCCAGCAGTGGGACTAGCGGTTACGAGCAGTACTTC. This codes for CASSGTSGYEQYF.

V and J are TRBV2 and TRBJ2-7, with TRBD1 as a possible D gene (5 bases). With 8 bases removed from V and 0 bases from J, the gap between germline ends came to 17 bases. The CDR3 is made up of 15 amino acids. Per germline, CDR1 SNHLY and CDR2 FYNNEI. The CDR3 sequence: CASGAAQQLSYEQYF. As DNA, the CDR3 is TGTGCCAGCGGGGCGGCCCAACAACTCTCCTACGAGCAGTACTTC.